A selection of T cell receptor beta chains follows, all from one sample in a study of PD-L1 blockade in urothelial cancer. This table comes from immunoSEQ multiplex PCR, and its TCRdb copy is limited to in-frame clones, with some not included. Of roughly 46,000 clones listed, over 75% are singletons. The specimen comprised PBMCs, sampled around atezolizumab (anti-PD-L1) treatment. Every receptor here comes from a man in his fifties with urothelial cancer. Each CDR3 is given without its conserved first and last residue. The order of the fields is V gene, CDR3 protein.

TRBV28,ATRITSGYT
TRBV4-1,ASSQDRGPGYT
TRBV5-1,ASSLAQLAGGGEQY
TRBV11-2,ASSLDLAGAYNEQF
TRBV5-6,ASRFRDRGYGYT
TRBV5-6,ASSLPGTKNIQY
TRBV9,ASSDRGGTTDTQY
TRBV28,ASSTNRDWQY
TRBV5-6,ASSLSGGAVTEAF
TRBV7-9,ASSLGSTGELF
TRBV30,AWRYSGYT
TRBV4-3,ASSQEAGWRRDEQF
TRBV10-3,AISGALAGASLLY
TRBV18,ASSPPFWPTNEKLF
TRBV4-1,ASSQYGQGNTEAF
TRBV7-9,ASSPRGTDTQY
TRBV25-1,ASSESEREGQTDTQY
TRBV27,ASSLTVRGKLF
TRBV7-2,ASSNRATYNSPLH
TRBV27,ASSLRESNTEAF
TRBV30,AWRDRGFSYEQY
TRBV19,ASSRHTGSQDSPLH
TRBV30,AWTLQGSGELF
TRBV7-9,ASSLGTTTNYGYT
TRBV5-6,ASSLTAYEQY
TRBV5-6,ASIVTGGLRGTGELF
TRBV11-2,ASSLSGHLGEQY
TRBV5-1,ASSLEGTPWNEQF
TRBV9,ASSVAASGSHIQETQY
TRBV29-1,SVGTAVMNTEAF
TRBV9,ASSPGTVGGTPQH
TRBV29-1,SVGEGGSYEQY
TRBV9,ASSDPGDLQETQY
TRBV23-1,ASSQSEVRLDTEAF
TRBV4-1,ASSGKTGKEQY
TRBV9,ASSVGTGLETQY
TRBV5-1,ASSLVPADLSEQY
TRBV5-1,ASRSSGSIGETQY
TRBV6-5,ASREQGDQPQH
TRBV11-2,ASSPFPRQGSRVNYEQY
TRBV2,ASSVSAPGTGELF
TRBV27,ASSFRGSEQY
TRBV7-2,ASSFGGGAGNTEAF
TRBV11-2,ASSKGQGASNRPQH
TRBV6-5,ASRTHYEQY